This TCR beta chain was profiled in a study of T cell repertoires in cytomegalovirus infection. Study in general: Matching HLA type and CMV infection were both indicated by public TCR beta signatures. Whole-study results and caveats: CMV-specific HLA-C-restricted TCR beta clonotypes dominated the ex vivo response.

This clonotype has just a few counts. Its antigen is unknown. Using its own MiXCR run on the reads, TCRdb lists one record per CDR3 protein. The sample holds some 560,000 distinct CDR3 sequences, roughly 42% seen once. Sequencing used cultured PBMCs, obtained from culture after CMV antigen stimulation. The sequence came from a human donor in good health (CMV status not recorded). Some clones in this sample may be carry-over from other donors' samples.

CDR3 DNA: TGTGCCAGCAGCAGGGACAGGCGGGCTTGGATCGGGGAGCTGTTTTTT. This gives the protein CASSRDRRAWIGELFF. The rearrangement uses TRBV6-5 and TRBJ2-2; 8 bases map to TRBD1. This CDR3 has 16 residues. J was trimmed by 7 bases and V by 6 bases; bases with no gene match: 13. Germline lookup yields CDR1 MNHEY and CDR2 SVGAGI.